This T cell receptor beta chain comes out of a study of T cells in Graves' hyperthyroidism and ophthalmopathy. RNA transcripts yielded amplified TCR beta CDR3 regions. With the HTBI primer set, the TCR CDR3 went through a first round of RT-PCR. MiXCR, applied by TCRdb to the multiplex PCR reads, yields one record per CDR3 protein. In the table there are approximately 600,000 distinct CDR3 sequences, less than 25% of which are singletons. Findings and caveats of the study: Stable hyperthyroidism and ophthalmopathy were separated using 13 V-J signatures. Ophthalmopathy got predicted by the model a median around six months before its onset.

V lost 5 bases and J lost 3; bases outside the gene matches: 4. Germline-derived CDR1 and CDR2 are SGHRS and YFSETQ. The CDR3 consists of 13 residues. This clonotype was detected ten times or more. What it binds is unknown. V and J are TRBV5-1 and TRBJ2-7; 8 nucleotides agree with TRBD2. The sequence was collected from a man younger than 40 with Graves' ophthalmopathy. Source material: blood. The CDR3 sequence is CASRLAALYEQYF. CDR3 nucleotides: TGCGCCAGCAGACTAGCGGCCCTCTACGAGCAGTACTTC.